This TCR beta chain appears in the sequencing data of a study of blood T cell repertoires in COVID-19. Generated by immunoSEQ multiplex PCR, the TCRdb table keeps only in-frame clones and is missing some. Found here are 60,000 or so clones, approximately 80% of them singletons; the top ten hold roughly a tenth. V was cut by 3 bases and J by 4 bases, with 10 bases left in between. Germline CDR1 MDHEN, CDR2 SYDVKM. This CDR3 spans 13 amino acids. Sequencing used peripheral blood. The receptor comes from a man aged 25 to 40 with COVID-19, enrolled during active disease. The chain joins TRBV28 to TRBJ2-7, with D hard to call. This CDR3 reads CASSFRELYEQYF. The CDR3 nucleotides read TGTGCCAGCAGTTTTCGAGAACTATACGAGCAGTACTTC.